A single count supports the clone carrying this TCR beta chain. Measured with immunoSEQ multiplex PCR; TCRdb has only the in-frame clones, and not every one. Among some 200,000 clones, approximately 86% were seen once, and the ten largest hold under 13%. The sample belongs to a study of blood T cell repertoires in COVID-19. Whole-study context: Acute and convalescent COVID-19 samples came from the United States, Italy and Spain.

V was trimmed by 1 base and J by 2 bases, leaving 7 bases between them. The CDR3 is 14 amino acids. The germline CDR1 and CDR2 sequences are SGHNT and YYREEE (reference sequence). The chain couples TRBV5-4 to TRBJ1-3; D is perhaps TRBD1 (6 bases). The receptor's source is a man younger than 35 with acute COVID-19. The sequencing input was PBMCs or T cells enriched from blood (not recorded which). The CDR3 DNA reads as TGTGCCAGCAGCTTGAACAGGGCTGGAAACACCATATATTTT. Translating it yields CASSLNRAGNTIYF.